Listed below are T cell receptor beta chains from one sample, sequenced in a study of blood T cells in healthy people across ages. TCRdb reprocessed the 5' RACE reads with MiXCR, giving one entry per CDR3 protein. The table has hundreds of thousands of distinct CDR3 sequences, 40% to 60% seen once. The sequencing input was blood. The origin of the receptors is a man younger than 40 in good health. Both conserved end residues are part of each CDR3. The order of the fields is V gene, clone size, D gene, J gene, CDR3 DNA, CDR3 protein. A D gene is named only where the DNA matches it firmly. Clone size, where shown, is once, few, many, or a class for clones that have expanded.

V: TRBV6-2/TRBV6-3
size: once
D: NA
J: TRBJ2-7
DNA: TGTGCCAGCGCATTCGGGACACCTACCTACGAGCAGTACTTC
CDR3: CASAFGTPTYEQYF

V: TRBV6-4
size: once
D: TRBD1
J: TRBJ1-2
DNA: TGTGCCAGCAGTGACGGGGACAGGAACTATGGCTACACCTTC
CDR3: CASSDGDRNYGYTF

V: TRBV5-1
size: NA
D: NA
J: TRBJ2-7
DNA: TGCGCCAGCAGCTTGGAACAGATGTTTTCCTCCTACGAGCAGTACTTC
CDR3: CASSLEQMFSSYEQYF

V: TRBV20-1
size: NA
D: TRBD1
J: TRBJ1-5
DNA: TGCAGTGCTAGTGAATCCGGGACAGGGGGCTTCTATAGCAATCAGCCCCAGCATTTT
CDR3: CSASESGTGGFYSNQPQHF

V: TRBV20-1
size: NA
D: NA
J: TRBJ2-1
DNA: TGCAGTGCCCCCAAGGGCGGATCCTTCTACAATGAGCAGTTCTTC
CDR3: CSAPKGGSFYNEQFF

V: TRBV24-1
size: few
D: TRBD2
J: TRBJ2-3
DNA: TGTGCCACCAGTGACCCTGGACTAGTGACGCAGTATTTT
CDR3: CATSDPGLVTQYF

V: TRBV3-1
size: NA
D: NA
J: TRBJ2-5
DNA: TGTGCCAGCAGCCAATTGAGGTCAGAGACCCAGTACTTC
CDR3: CASSQLRSETQYF

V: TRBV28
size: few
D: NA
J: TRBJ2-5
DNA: TGTGCCAGCAGTAAAAGCCAGCCGCAAGAGACCCAGTACTTC
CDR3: CASSKSQPQETQYF

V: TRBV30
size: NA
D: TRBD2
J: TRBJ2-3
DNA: TGTGCCTGGAGGGTGGGAGCGGGGGCAGATACGCAGTATTTT
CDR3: CAWRVGAGADTQYF

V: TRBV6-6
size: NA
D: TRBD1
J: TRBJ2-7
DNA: TGTGCCAGCAGCCTGGGACAGGGGCTCTATTACGAGCAGTACTTC
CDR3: CASSLGQGLYYEQYF

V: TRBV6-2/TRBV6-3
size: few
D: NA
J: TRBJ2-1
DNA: TGTGCCAGCGCGACTTTGACCGGACAGCCCTACAATGAGCAGTTCTTC
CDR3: CASATLTGQPYNEQFF

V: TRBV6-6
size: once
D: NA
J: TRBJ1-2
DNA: TGTGCCAGCAGTCCACCCGACAGTGCCCAGCCTGGCTACACCTTC
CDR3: CASSPPDSAQPGYTF

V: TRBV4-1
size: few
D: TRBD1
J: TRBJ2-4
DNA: TGCGCCAGCAGCCAAGGTTCCGGGACAGGGGGCTGGGAGCAGTACTTC
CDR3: CASSQGSGTGGWEQYF

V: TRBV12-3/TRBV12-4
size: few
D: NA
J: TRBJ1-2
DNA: TGTGCCAGCAGTTTATCTCTCAGACAGTTCTATGGCTACACCTTC
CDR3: CASSLSLRQFYGYTF

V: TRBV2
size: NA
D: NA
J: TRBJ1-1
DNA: TGTGCCAGCACCGTTAGGGCCCTGAACACTGAAGCTTTCTTT
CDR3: CASTVRALNTEAFF

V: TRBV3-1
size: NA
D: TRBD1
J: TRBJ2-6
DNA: TGTGCCAGCAGCCAACGGGACAGAAACGGGGCCAACGTCCTGACTTTC
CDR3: CASSQRDRNGANVLTF